This T cell receptor beta chain is from a study of patients and donors after allogeneic stem cell transplantation. This clonotype was counted ten times or more. MiXCR, run by TCRdb on the RT-PCR reads, gives a single entry per CDR3 protein. Altogether about a million distinct CDR3 sequences are present, approximately 19% being singletons, with the ten largest covering 5% to 6.5%. CDR3 size: 15 residues. Trimming shortened V by 4 bases and J by 7 bases, and 18 bases separated the two germline ends. Germline loops: CDR1 SGHRS, CDR2 YFSETQ. Sequenced sample: blood, either unsorted or a sorted T cell fraction (not recorded which). V is TRBV5-1 and J is TRBJ2-4; D perhaps matches TRBD1 (6 bases). This sequence originates from a human donor who was either an allogeneic HSCT recipient or a stem cell or donor lymphocyte infusion donor (not recorded which). It is not recorded whose cells these are; they may come from a transplant donor. CDR3 loop: CASSPNRAPRNIQYF. The DNA of the CDR3 is TGCGCCAGCAGCCCCAACAGGGCCCCGCGGAACATTCAGTACTTC. Drawing the rest from reference TRBV5-1 and TRBJ2-4, the complete variable domain is KAGVTQTPRYLIKTRGQQVTLSCSPISGHRSVSWYQQTPGQGLQFLFEYFSETQRNKGNFPGRFSGRQFSNSRSEMNVSTLELGDSALYLCASSPNRAPRNIQYFGAGTRLSVL.